This is a list of T cell receptor beta chains from one sample in a study of blood T cell repertoires in COVID-19. The data were produced by immunoSEQ multiplex PCR, yet TCRdb's version contains in-frame clones alone and is incomplete. The table has 56,000 or so clones, approximately 80% seen once; the top ten hold roughly 2.7%. The sample was peripheral blood. Receptor source: a man aged 45-65 years with acute or convalescent COVID-19. The CDR3 runs from the conserved cysteine through the conserved F or W. D genes are given only for firm matches. Where a row states a size, it is once, few, many or the class of an expanded clone; other rows omit it.

TRBJ2-5 - - TRBV28 TGTGCCAGCAGTTTTCCAGGGAATCAAGAGACCCAGTACTTC CASSFPGNQETQYF
TRBJ1-2 - - TRBV5-6 TGTGCCAGCAGCTTGGACAAGGGAGTCTATGGCTACACCTTC CASSLDKGVYGYTF
TRBJ2-2 - - TRBV30 TGTGCCTGGAGTAACCCTGGGACAACGAACACCGGGGAGCTGTTTTTT CAWSNPGTTNTGELFF
TRBJ2-7 - TRBD2 TRBV19 TGTGCCAGTAGTACAGGGACTAGCGGGGGGCACGGCGGCTACGAGCAGTACTTC CASSTGTSGGHGGYEQYF
TRBJ1-3 - - TRBV19 TGTGCCAGTACGCCGGACAGCTCCCACCTCTCTGGAAACACCATATATTTT CASTPDSSHLSGNTIYF
TRBJ2-1 - - TRBV19 - CASSMFGTGSDEQFF
TRBJ1-5 - - TRBV7-8 TGTGCCAGCAGCAACAGGTATAGCAATCAGCCCCAGCATTTT CASSNRYSNQPQHF
TRBJ2-1 few TRBD2 TRBV2 TGTGCCAGCAGCACTAGCGGGGGGCTATACAATGAGCAGTTCTTC CASSTSGGLYNEQFF
TRBJ1-6 - - TRBV13 TGTGCCAGCAGTAAAAACTTCGGTGGAGATAATTCACCCCTCCACTTT CASSKNFGGDNSPLHF
TRBJ2-1 - TRBD2 TRBV6-2/TRBV6-3 TGTGCCAGCAGTTACCATCTAGCGGGGCCATACAATGAGCAGTTCTTC CASSYHLAGPYNEQFF
TRBJ2-7 - TRBD1 TRBV4-1 TGCGCCAGCAGCCTCGTTGACAGGGGGTTCAACGAGCAGTACTTC CASSLVDRGFNEQYF
TRBJ1-5 - - TRBV6-5 TGTGCCTCCGGGCCGGGAGGGATTCAGCCCCAGCATTTT CASGPGGIQPQHF
TRBJ2-7 - TRBD1 TRBV24-1 TGTGCCACCAGTGATTATCGGACAGGGATTTACGAGCAGTACTTC CATSDYRTGIYEQYF
TRBJ2-7 - TRBD1 TRBV9 TGTGCCAGCAGCCCCCGGACAGGGAATAGCCACGAGCAGTACTTC CASSPRTGNSHEQYF
TRBJ2-7 - TRBD2 TRBV4-1 TGCGCCAGCAGCCAAGGCGGGGGTTACTACGAGCAGTACTTC CASSQGGGYYEQYF
TRBJ1-6 - TRBD1 TRBV3-1/TRBV3-2 TGTGCCAGCAGCCAGATGACAGGGGACTCGCCCCTCCACTTT CASSQMTGDSPLHF
TRBJ2-7 - TRBD2 TRBV7-9 TGTGCCAGCAGCTTACTGCGAAGCGGGACCGTTACCTACGAGCAGTACTTC CASSLLRSGTVTYEQYF
TRBJ2-7 - TRBD2 TRBV19 TGTGCCAGTAGTCCTTTCGGCGGGGGGCCCTACGAGCAGTACTTC CASSPFGGGPYEQYF
TRBJ1-1 - - TRBV15 TGTGCCACCAGCAGAGATGAGACTGAAGCTTTCTTT CATSRDETEAFF
TRBJ2-3 - - TRBV3-1/TRBV3-2 TGTGCCAGCAGCCACTCTTCGCGGGGCGGCACAGATACGCAGTATTTT CASSHSSRGGTDTQYF
TRBJ1-2 - - TRBV28 TGTGCCAGCAGAGAGGGAGGCTATGGCTACACCTTC CASREGGYGYTF
TRBJ2-5 - TRBD2 TRBV11-2 TGTGCCAGCTGTCGGGGGGGCCATGAGACCCAGTACTTC CASCRGGHETQYF
TRBJ2-7 - TRBD2 TRBV6-5 TGTGCCAGCAGTTCCCAACATAGCGGGAGCCCCTACGAGCAGTACTTC CASSSQHSGSPYEQYF
TRBJ1-1 - TRBD1 TRBV28 TGTGCCAGCAGTTCAGGACAGGGGACCACTGAAGCTTTCTTT CASSSGQGTTEAFF
TRBJ2-7 - TRBD1 TRBV6-5 TGTGCCAGCAGTTACGGACAGGGCTCCTACGAGCAGTACTTC CASSYGQGSYEQYF
TRBJ1-3 - - TRBV10-2 TGCGCCAGCAGAGAAATTGACAACTCTGGAAACACCATATATTTT CASREIDNSGNTIYF
TRBJ2-7 few - TRBV7-9 TGTGCCAGCAGCCCCGAAGGCGCGGGGACGCTTTACGAGCAGTACTTC CASSPEGAGTLYEQYF
TRBJ2-2 - - TRBV9 TGTGCCAGCGGGGAAAGACAGGAGAACACCGGGGAGCTGTTTTTT CASGERQENTGELFF
TRBJ2-3 - TRBD2 TRBV29-1 TGCAGCGTTGAATCGAGCGGGACTAGCGGGGGACCAGATACGCAGTATTTT CSVESSGTSGGPDTQYF
TRBJ2-7 - - TRBV15 TGTGCCACTAAAAGCGGACAGAACTCCTACGAGCAGTACTTC CATKSGQNSYEQYF
TRBJ2-7 - TRBD1 TRBV5-5 TGTGCCAGCAGTCCCGGACAGGCAAACTACGAGCAGTACTTC CASSPGQANYEQYF
TRBJ1-5 - TRBD1 TRBV4-1 TGCGCCAGCAGCCAAGACGGGCAGGGGGTTTACAATCAGCCCCAGCATTTT CASSQDGQGVYNQPQHF
TRBJ1-1 - - TRBV11-2 TGTGCCAGCAGCTTCTCAGGGCCTATGAACACTGAAGCTTTCTTT CASSFSGPMNTEAFF
TRBJ2-7 - TRBD2 TRBV11-2 TGTGCCAGCAGCTTAGGGTCGGGGGGACTGACCTACGAGCAGTACTTC CASSLGSGGLTYEQYF
TRBJ1-1 - TRBD1 TRBV2 TGTGCCAGCAGTCGGGACAGTCAGAACACTGAAGCTTTCTTT CASSRDSQNTEAFF
TRBJ2-7 - TRBD2 TRBV7-8 TGTGCCAGCAGCTTAGAAAGCGGGAGAGGCGAGCAGTACTTC CASSLESGRGEQYF
TRBJ2-1 - TRBD1 TRBV5-1 TGCGCCAGCAGCCCGGGACAGCTCTACAATGAGCAGTTCTTC CASSPGQLYNEQFF
TRBJ2-2 - TRBD2 TRBV9 TGTGCCAGCAGCCTGGTACTAGCGGGGGGCACCGGGGAGCTGTTTTTT CASSLVLAGGTGELFF
TRBJ2-3 - - TRBV12-3/TRBV12-4 TGTGCCAGCACCCGGAGGGCCCCAGATACGCAGTATTTT CASTRRAPDTQYF
TRBJ2-3 - - TRBV28 TGTGCCAGCACCTTATACGACATAAAGACAGATACGCAGTATTTT CASTLYDIKTDTQYF
TRBJ2-1 - TRBD2 TRBV29-1 TGCAGCTTCGAGACTAGCGGGGGGGGAAATGAGCAGTTCTTC CSFETSGGGNEQFF
TRBJ1-1 - - TRBV30 TGTGCCTGGAGACTCGGGAGGAACACTGAAGCTTTCTTT CAWRLGRNTEAFF
TRBJ2-7 once TRBD1 TRBV6-2/TRBV6-3 TGTGCCAGCAGTTTAATCGAAGGGGGCCCCTACGAGCAGTACTTC CASSLIEGGPYEQYF
TRBJ2-3 once TRBD2 TRBV7-3 TGTGCCAGCAGCTCCTACCGACTAGCGGGAGCCAGCACAGATACGCAGTATTTT CASSSYRLAGASTDTQYF
TRBJ2-1 - TRBD1 TRBV27 TGTGCCAGCAGTACCGGACAGGGGGCTACCTACAATGAGCAGTTCTTC CASSTGQGATYNEQFF
TRBJ1-2 - TRBD1 TRBV9 TGTGCCAGCAGCGAGCCGACAGGGAGCTATGGCTACACCTTC CASSEPTGSYGYTF
TRBJ1-3 - - TRBV5-6 TGTGCCAGCAGCAAGACTTACAGGGCTGGAAACACCATATATTTT CASSKTYRAGNTIYF
TRBJ2-2 once - TRBV5-4 TGTGCCAGCAGCTGGAGGGAGTTGGACACCGGGGAGCTGTTTTTT CASSWRELDTGELFF
TRBJ1-1 - - TRBV19 TGTGCCAGTAGTAGGTCCAGGGGAAACACTATGAACACTGAAGCTTTCTTT CASSRSRGNTMNTEAFF
TRBJ2-5 once - TRBV5-1 TGCGCCAGCAGCGAGGGAATAAGGGAGACCCAGTACTTC CASSEGIRETQYF
TRBJ2-1 - - TRBV5-1 TGCGCCAGCAGCTCTCTGGGGCAATACAATGAGCAGTTCTTC CASSSLGQYNEQFF
TRBJ2-2 - - TRBV7-8 TGTGCCAGCAGCTTAGGAGGGAACACCGGGGAGCTGTTTTTT CASSLGGNTGELFF
TRBJ2-1 - TRBD2 TRBV6-1 TGTGCCAGCATTCGGATAGCGGGCAATGAGCAGTTCTTC CASIRIAGNEQFF
TRBJ1-1 - - TRBV10-3 TGTGCCATCAGTCCTACGAACACTGAAGCTTTCTTT CAISPTNTEAFF
TRBJ1-2 - - TRBV11-1 TGTGCCAGCAGCTTAGAAGGGAGCGGCTATGGCTACACCTTC CASSLEGSGYGYTF